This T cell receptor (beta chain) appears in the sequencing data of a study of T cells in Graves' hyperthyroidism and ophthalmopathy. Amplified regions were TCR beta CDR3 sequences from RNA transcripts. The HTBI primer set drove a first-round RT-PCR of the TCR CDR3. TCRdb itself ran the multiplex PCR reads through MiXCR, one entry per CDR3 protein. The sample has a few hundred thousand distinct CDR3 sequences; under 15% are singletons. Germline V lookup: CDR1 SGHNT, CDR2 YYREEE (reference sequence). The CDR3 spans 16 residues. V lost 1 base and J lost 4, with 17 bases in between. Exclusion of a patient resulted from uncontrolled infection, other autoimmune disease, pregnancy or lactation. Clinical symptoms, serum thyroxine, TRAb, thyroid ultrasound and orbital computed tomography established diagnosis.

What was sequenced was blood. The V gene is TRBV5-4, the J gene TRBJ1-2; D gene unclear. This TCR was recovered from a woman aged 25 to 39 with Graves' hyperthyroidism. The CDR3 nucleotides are TGTGCCAGCAGCTTGCAAACCGGGTCCCGCCGCTATGGCTACACCTTC. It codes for CASSLQTGSRRYGYTF.